This note documents a single TCR beta chain sequence. As yet, its antigen is unknown. TCRdb processed the 5' RACE reads anew with MiXCR; each CDR3 protein has one entry. The sample contains approximately 540,000 distinct CDR3 sequences, roughly 13% of which appear only once. V was trimmed by 4 bases and J by 5 bases, leaving 11 bases between them. CDR3 length equals 13 residues. The germline gives CDR1 DFQATT, CDR2 SNEGSKA (reference sequence). The sample comes from a study of CD8 T cells in ankylosing spondylitis. Study-wide results and caveats: Disease-linked clones bore a CD8+ phenotype and were relatively rare in peripheral blood. A TCR beta motif made of eight highly homologous variants seemed typical of ankylosing spondylitis blood.

Sequenced material: blood, either unsorted or a sorted T cell fraction (not recorded which). The TCR comes from a male donor with ankylosing spondylitis. The chain is built from TRBV20-1 and TRBJ1-4; D gene uncertain. CDR3 loop: CSAMGWENEKLFF. The CDR3 nucleotides read TGCAGTGCTATGGGATGGGAAAATGAAAAACTGTTTTTT.